This TCR beta chain originates from a study of T cell changes during pregnancy in multiple sclerosis. Assay used: immunoSEQ multiplex PCR; TCRdb lists only in-frame clones, some missing. The profile shows some 40,000 clones, 94% of them singletons. Germline CDR1 and CDR2: SGDLS and YYNGEE. Trimming shortened V by 5 bases and J by 5 bases, and 14 bases separated the two germline ends. This CDR3 contains 13 residues. In its sample, this clone was seen once. The sample in question was peripheral blood, obtained in the third trimester of pregnancy. This chain uses TRBV9 with TRBJ2-7; D might be TRBD2 (6 bases). This sequence originates from a female donor with multiple sclerosis, enrolled in a pregnancy study. The DNA for the CDR3 is TGTGCCAGCAGTCTAGGGGCGGGGAACGAGCAGTACTTC. Its translation is CASSLGAGNEQYF.